The rows below give T cell receptor beta chains drawn from one sample of a study of human T cells and chemical hapten exposure. TCRdb analysed the RACE reads with MiXCR anew, one entry per CDR3 protein. Counted here are about 140,000 distinct CDR3 sequences, roughly 10% occurring once; the ten biggest clones make up approximately 1.3%. Sequencing was performed on whole blood, taken in connection with sensitization to the hapten diphenylcyclopropenone (DPC). These receptors originate from a woman between 45 and 65 years old with alopecia areata. Some clones in this sample may be carry-over from other donors' samples. Each CDR3 is given with its conserved first and last residue. A D gene is named only where the DNA matches it firmly. Clone size is shown for a subset of rows, as once, few, many or a class of expanded clone.

j_gene: TRBJ2-1; abundance: few; d_gene: TRBD2; v_gene: TRBV12-3/TRBV12-4; CDR3nt: TGTGCCAGCAGTTTAACGGCGGGAGTCAATGAGCAGTTCTTC; CDR3aa: CASSLTAGVNEQFF
j_gene: TRBJ2-7; abundance: NA; d_gene: NA; v_gene: TRBV28; CDR3nt: TGTGCCAGCAGTCAGGTCGACGAGCAGTACTTC; CDR3aa: CASSQVDEQYF
j_gene: TRBJ2-3; abundance: few; d_gene: TRBD2; v_gene: TRBV6-1; CDR3nt: TGTGCCAGCAGCTACCGGACTAGCGGGAGTAGCGACACAGATACGCAGTATTTT; CDR3aa: CASSYRTSGSSDTDTQYF
j_gene: TRBJ1-2; abundance: NA; d_gene: TRBD1; v_gene: TRBV6-2/TRBV6-3; CDR3nt: TGTGCCAGCAGGGACTCAGCAGGGGGCGACGGCTACACCTTC; CDR3aa: CASRDSAGGDGYTF
j_gene: TRBJ2-1; abundance: few; d_gene: TRBD2; v_gene: TRBV10-3; CDR3nt: TGTGCCATCAGCTCCACTAGCGCCAATGAGCAGTTCTTC; CDR3aa: CAISSTSANEQFF
j_gene: TRBJ1-1; abundance: few; d_gene: NA; v_gene: TRBV5-1; CDR3nt: TGCGCCAGCAGCAAGCCCTGGGACACTGAAGCTTTCTTT; CDR3aa: CASSKPWDTEAFF
j_gene: TRBJ1-1; abundance: NA; d_gene: NA; v_gene: TRBV14; CDR3nt: TGTGCCACCAGGCCTGAAGCTTTCTTT; CDR3aa: CATRPEAFF
j_gene: TRBJ2-5; abundance: NA; d_gene: TRBD2; v_gene: TRBV6-1; CDR3nt: TGTGCCAGCAGCCGGACTAGCGGAGGGGCCCAGTACTTC; CDR3aa: CASSRTSGGAQYF
j_gene: TRBJ1-5; abundance: many; d_gene: TRBD1; v_gene: TRBV20-1; CDR3nt: TGCAGTGCTAGGTGGACAGGGGGTAGGGGCAATCAGCCCCAGCATTTT; CDR3aa: CSARWTGGRGNQPQHF
j_gene: TRBJ2-7; abundance: NA; d_gene: NA; v_gene: TRBV7-2; CDR3nt: TGTGCCAGCAGCTTAGCCCAGGGAAACGAGCAGTACTTC; CDR3aa: CASSLAQGNEQYF
j_gene: TRBJ1-1; abundance: NA; d_gene: NA; v_gene: TRBV7-9; CDR3nt: TGTGCCAGCAGCTCCTCGGGAGGGCAGAACACTGAAGCTTTCTTT; CDR3aa: CASSSSGGQNTEAFF
j_gene: TRBJ1-1; abundance: many; d_gene: NA; v_gene: TRBV29-1; CDR3nt: TGCAGCGTTGAGATAGACAGGAAGCGTGAAGCTTTCTTT; CDR3aa: CSVEIDRKREAFF
j_gene: TRBJ2-3; abundance: NA; d_gene: NA; v_gene: TRBV11-2; CDR3nt: TGTGCCAGCACCCCCTCGGTCGTGACAGATACGCAGTATTTT; CDR3aa: CASTPSVVTDTQYF
j_gene: TRBJ2-5; abundance: NA; d_gene: NA; v_gene: TRBV5-1; CDR3nt: TGCGCCAGCAGCTTGGCCGGGCCCTCTCAAGAGACCCAGTACTTC; CDR3aa: CASSLAGPSQETQYF
j_gene: TRBJ1-1; abundance: many; d_gene: TRBD1; v_gene: TRBV10-3; CDR3nt: TGTGCCATCAGTGATCAGGGGGTCTTCCCTGAAGCTTTCTTT; CDR3aa: CAISDQGVFPEAFF
j_gene: TRBJ2-5; abundance: NA; d_gene: TRBD2; v_gene: TRBV15; CDR3nt: TGTGCCACCAGCAGAGACCGCGGGAGCGAAGAGACCCAGTACTTC; CDR3aa: CATSRDRGSEETQYF
j_gene: TRBJ1-1; abundance: NA; d_gene: NA; v_gene: TRBV28; CDR3nt: TGTGCCAGCAGTTTAGATCTTGAAGCTTTCTTT; CDR3aa: CASSLDLEAFF
j_gene: TRBJ2-5; abundance: few; d_gene: NA; v_gene: TRBV19; CDR3nt: TGTGCCAGTAGTATAACGGCAGTCCAAGAGACCCAGTACTTC; CDR3aa: CASSITAVQETQYF
j_gene: TRBJ1-4; abundance: many; d_gene: NA; v_gene: TRBV10-3; CDR3nt: TGTGCCACCGACGGGGGACTGTTTTTT; CDR3aa: CATDGGLFF
j_gene: TRBJ2-1; abundance: NA; d_gene: NA; v_gene: TRBV10-3; CDR3nt: TGTGCCATCAGTGAACAAGGCGGATCTATGAGTCAGTTCTTC; CDR3aa: CAISEQGGSMSQFF
j_gene: TRBJ1-2; abundance: many; d_gene: TRBD1; v_gene: TRBV4-3; CDR3nt: TGCGCCAGCAGCCAAGAGCCAGGGGGTCACAATGGCTACACCTTC; CDR3aa: CASSQEPGGHNGYTF
j_gene: TRBJ1-1; abundance: few; d_gene: TRBD1; v_gene: TRBV19; CDR3nt: TGTGCCAGTAGTATAGGCTCGACAGGGGGAGGTGAAGCTTTCTTT; CDR3aa: CASSIGSTGGGEAFF
j_gene: TRBJ1-2; abundance: many; d_gene: NA; v_gene: TRBV25-1; CDR3nt: TGTGCCAGCAGTGAACCGGCAGGGAGGTCTACTGGCTACACCTTC; CDR3aa: CASSEPAGRSTGYTF
j_gene: TRBJ1-5; abundance: few; d_gene: NA; v_gene: TRBV27; CDR3nt: TGTGCCAGCAGTTTAGGGGGGGCTAGTCAGCCCCAGCATTTT; CDR3aa: CASSLGGASQPQHF
j_gene: TRBJ1-4; abundance: many; d_gene: NA; v_gene: TRBV5-8; CDR3nt: TGTGCCAGCAGCCGGGGGTCGAGTACAACTAATGAAAAACTGTTTTTT; CDR3aa: CASSRGSSTTNEKLFF
j_gene: TRBJ2-7; abundance: NA; d_gene: NA; v_gene: TRBV18; CDR3nt: TGTGCCAGCTCACCACGGACACTCCATTACGAGCAGTACTTC; CDR3aa: CASSPRTLHYEQYF
j_gene: TRBJ2-2; abundance: NA; d_gene: TRBD1; v_gene: TRBV7-3; CDR3nt: TGTGCCAGCAGCTTCGAGGGGGCGGTGGAGCTGTTTTTT; CDR3aa: CASSFEGAVELFF
j_gene: TRBJ1-4; abundance: many; d_gene: NA; v_gene: TRBV20-1; CDR3nt: TGCAGTGCTGGGGGGTTTAATGAAAAACTGTTTTTT; CDR3aa: CSAGGFNEKLFF
j_gene: TRBJ2-1; abundance: many; d_gene: TRBD2; v_gene: TRBV4-2; CDR3nt: TGTGCCAGCAGCCAAGAACCCGGGACTACCTACAATGAGCAGTTCTTC; CDR3aa: CASSQEPGTTYNEQFF
j_gene: TRBJ2-3; abundance: few; d_gene: NA; v_gene: TRBV7-3; CDR3nt: TGTGCCAGCAGCTTAAGTCTAGCGGATACGCAGTATTTT; CDR3aa: CASSLSLADTQYF
j_gene: TRBJ2-7; abundance: NA; d_gene: TRBD2; v_gene: TRBV7-2; CDR3nt: TGTGCCAGCAGCCTGGAGACTAGCGGTTCTATCCCCTACGAGCAGTACTTC; CDR3aa: CASSLETSGSIPYEQYF
j_gene: TRBJ2-3; abundance: NA; d_gene: NA; v_gene: TRBV7-6; CDR3nt: TGTGCCAGCAGCTTAGAGGGCAGGGGTAGCACAGATACGCAGTATTTT; CDR3aa: CASSLEGRGSTDTQYF
j_gene: TRBJ1-1; abundance: many; d_gene: NA; v_gene: TRBV25-1; CDR3nt: TGTGCCAGCAGGGGGGCAGGGGCGAACACTGAAGCTTTCTTT; CDR3aa: CASRGAGANTEAFF
j_gene: TRBJ2-1; abundance: few; d_gene: NA; v_gene: TRBV5-1; CDR3nt: TGCGCCAGCAGCTTGGATCTGAGCTCCTACAATGAGCAGTTCTTC; CDR3aa: CASSLDLSSYNEQFF
j_gene: TRBJ1-1; abundance: few; d_gene: NA; v_gene: TRBV5-1; CDR3nt: TGCGCCAGCAGCCCGGACAGCTTTAAGAACACTGAAGCTTTCTTT; CDR3aa: CASSPDSFKNTEAFF
j_gene: TRBJ1-5; abundance: few; d_gene: NA; v_gene: TRBV10-2; CDR3nt: TGCGCCACCCTTGCTGGCGGATCTCCCAATAGCAATCAGCCCCAGCATTTT; CDR3aa: CATLAGGSPNSNQPQHF
j_gene: TRBJ2-1; abundance: few; d_gene: NA; v_gene: TRBV12-3/TRBV12-4; CDR3nt: TGTGCCAGCAGTTTCCAGGGGGGGGCTGTCAATGAGCAGTTCTTC; CDR3aa: CASSFQGGAVNEQFF
j_gene: TRBJ2-7; abundance: many; d_gene: TRBD2; v_gene: TRBV14; CDR3nt: TGTGCCAGCAGCTCGCAATTCGGGACTAGCGGGAGAAGCGAGCAGTACTTC; CDR3aa: CASSSQFGTSGRSEQYF
j_gene: TRBJ2-1; abundance: few; d_gene: NA; v_gene: TRBV12-3/TRBV12-4; CDR3nt: TGTGCCAGCAGTTTGGCGTTGGGGGGGCACAATGAGCAGTTCTTC; CDR3aa: CASSLALGGHNEQFF
j_gene: TRBJ1-5; abundance: many; d_gene: NA; v_gene: TRBV14; CDR3nt: TGCGCCAGCAGCCAAGGGCTCAATCAGCCCCAGCATTTT; CDR3aa: CASSQGLNQPQHF
j_gene: TRBJ2-1; abundance: many; d_gene: NA; v_gene: TRBV3-1; CDR3nt: TGTGCCAGCAGCCAACTACTCTTGGGAGAGGGGGGGTATGAGCAGTTCTTC; CDR3aa: CASSQLLLGEGGYEQFF
j_gene: TRBJ2-3; abundance: few; d_gene: TRBD1; v_gene: TRBV29-1; CDR3nt: TGCAGCGTGCCGCCGGGACAGTGGAGCACAGATACGCAGTATTTT; CDR3aa: CSVPPGQWSTDTQYF
j_gene: TRBJ1-1; abundance: many; d_gene: NA; v_gene: TRBV2; CDR3nt: TGTGCCAATTCGCGAATGAACACTGAAGCTTTCTTT; CDR3aa: CANSRMNTEAFF
j_gene: TRBJ2-4; abundance: NA; d_gene: NA; v_gene: TRBV2; CDR3nt: TGTGCCAGCAGTGTGCGGCAGAGCATAGCCAAAAACATTCAGTACTTC; CDR3aa: CASSVRQSIAKNIQYF
j_gene: TRBJ1-1; abundance: few; d_gene: NA; v_gene: TRBV12-3/TRBV12-4; CDR3nt: TGTGCCAGCAGTTTAGCGCTACAGAACACTGAAGCTTTCTTT; CDR3aa: CASSLALQNTEAFF
j_gene: TRBJ2-3; abundance: NA; d_gene: NA; v_gene: TRBV12-3/TRBV12-4; CDR3nt: TGTGCCAGCAGTCCCCGCCCAGATACGCAGTATTTT; CDR3aa: CASSPRPDTQYF
j_gene: TRBJ2-5; abundance: NA; d_gene: TRBD2; v_gene: TRBV20-1; CDR3nt: TGCAGTGCGCGGGAGACCGCGTACCAAGAGACCCAGTACTTC; CDR3aa: CSARETAYQETQYF
j_gene: TRBJ2-1; abundance: NA; d_gene: NA; v_gene: TRBV30; CDR3nt: TGTGCCTGGAGGCTGATGAAGGGGACATACAATGAGCAGTTCTTC; CDR3aa: CAWRLMKGTYNEQFF
j_gene: TRBJ2-3; abundance: few; d_gene: NA; v_gene: TRBV12-3/TRBV12-4; CDR3nt: TGTGCCAGCAGAATCGGGCCCGCGAGAGATACGCAGTATTTT; CDR3aa: CASRIGPARDTQYF
j_gene: TRBJ1-3; abundance: many; d_gene: NA; v_gene: TRBV24-1; CDR3nt: TGTGCCACCAGTGATTTCGGCAGCTCTGGAAACACCATATATTTT; CDR3aa: CATSDFGSSGNTIYF
j_gene: TRBJ2-7; abundance: many; d_gene: NA; v_gene: TRBV5-1; CDR3nt: TGCGCCAGCAGCTTGGGGGTTAGCAGCGAGCAGTACTTC; CDR3aa: CASSLGVSSEQYF
j_gene: TRBJ2-3; abundance: few; d_gene: TRBD2; v_gene: TRBV20-1; CDR3nt: TGCAGTGCCACGGGGTGGACTAGCGAGACCACAGATACGCAGTATTTT; CDR3aa: CSATGWTSETTDTQYF
j_gene: TRBJ2-2; abundance: few; d_gene: NA; v_gene: TRBV7-9; CDR3nt: TGTGCCAGCAGCACGACAGGACCCGGGGAGCTGTTTTTT; CDR3aa: CASSTTGPGELFF
j_gene: TRBJ2-1; abundance: few; d_gene: NA; v_gene: TRBV24-1; CDR3nt: TGTGCCACCAGTGATCCCTCTAGCGTGCAATCCTCCTACAATGAGCAGTTCTTC; CDR3aa: CATSDPSSVQSSYNEQFF
j_gene: TRBJ2-5; abundance: few; d_gene: TRBD2; v_gene: TRBV12-3/TRBV12-4; CDR3nt: TGTGCCAGCACCGTTAGCGGGAGGGGGAAAGAGACCCAGTACTTC; CDR3aa: CASTVSGRGKETQYF
j_gene: TRBJ1-3; abundance: few; d_gene: NA; v_gene: TRBV29-1; CDR3nt: TGCAGCGTTGCCCCTACAGGGCCTGGAAACACCATATATTTT; CDR3aa: CSVAPTGPGNTIYF
j_gene: TRBJ1-4; abundance: NA; d_gene: TRBD1; v_gene: TRBV11-2; CDR3nt: TGTGCCAGCAGCCCGCGGACAGGGAGAGAAAAACTGTTTTTT; CDR3aa: CASSPRTGREKLFF
j_gene: TRBJ2-2; abundance: NA; d_gene: NA; v_gene: TRBV6-5; CDR3nt: TGTGCCAGCAGTTACCCCGACGCCGGGGAGCTGTTTTTT; CDR3aa: CASSYPDAGELFF
j_gene: TRBJ2-4; abundance: NA; d_gene: NA; v_gene: TRBV7-2; CDR3nt: TGTGCCAGCAGCTTTAACAGGGAAAACATTCAGTACTTC; CDR3aa: CASSFNRENIQYF
j_gene: TRBJ2-3; abundance: many; d_gene: NA; v_gene: TRBV20-1; CDR3nt: TGCAGTGCTAGAGAGAGGCCCGGGTGGTCCGCCTCAGATACGCAGTATTTT; CDR3aa: CSARERPGWSASDTQYF